The clone carrying this TCR beta chain was detected ten times or more. The data originate from a study of T cells in Graves' hyperthyroidism and ophthalmopathy. From RNA transcripts, TCR beta CDR3 regions were amplified. HTBI primers drove first-round RT-PCR of the TCR CDR3. One entry per CDR3 protein, called by TCRdb with MiXCR from the multiplex PCR reads. The table shows roughly 170,000 distinct CDR3 sequences, with approximately 9% occurring only once. The V gene end was trimmed by 5 bases and the J gene end by 4 bases; junction bases not matched to a gene: 4. This CDR3 region has 15 residues. Germline V gene data show CDR1 as SEHNR and CDR2 as FQNEAQ (reference sequence). The blood sample predates any ophthalmopathy symptoms, coming from first hyperthyroidism diagnosis.

The sequence derives from a woman aged 18-29 years with Graves' hyperthyroidism that later progressed to Graves' ophthalmopathy. The chain employs TRBV7-9 and TRBJ2-1; 11 bases match TRBD2. The source material was blood. The CDR3, as DNA: TGTGCCAGCAGCACGGGACTAGCGGATTACAATGAGCAGTTCTTC. It is translated as CASSTGLADYNEQFF.